These 3 T cell receptor beta chains were sequenced from one sample in a study of T cell changes during pregnancy in multiple sclerosis. Profiled with immunoSEQ multiplex PCR; TCRdb holds only in-frame clones, not every one. The table shows approximately 92,000 clones, with around 93% occurring only once. The specimen comprised peripheral blood, sampled after pregnancy. The receptors shown here come from a female donor with multiple sclerosis, enrolled in a pregnancy study.

The rearrangement links TRBV5-1 to TRBJ1-1; D may be TRBD1 (5 bases). CDR1 is SGHRS, CDR2 YFSETQ, per germline. V was trimmed by 5 bases and J by 5 bases, leaving 13 bases between them. This CDR3 contains 13 residues. CDR3: CASRTEGHTEAFF. The CDR3 coding sequence is TGCGCCAGCAGAACGGAGGGGCATACTGAAGCTTTCTTT.

The chain has TRBV11-3 and TRBJ2-5; D gene unclear. The CDR3 length is 14 residues. Trimming took off 5 bases at V and 1 base at J, with 11 bases between the two ends. CDR1 is SGHNT and CDR2 is YENEEA in the germline V gene. In DNA form, the CDR3 reads TGTGCCAGCAGCCCCCGAGACTCCCAAGAGACCCAGTACTTC. Protein sequence: CASSPRDSQETQYF.

In DNA, the CDR3 is TGCGCCAGCAGCACCGGGACAGGGGACATCAGCTCCTACGAGCAGTACTTC. This sequence encodes CASSTGTGDISSYEQYF. The gene calls are TRBV5-1 and TRBJ2-7; 10 positions agree with TRBD1. Trimming at V came to 4 bases and at J to 0 bases, leaving 10 bases not matched to a gene. From germline, CDR1 is SGHRS and CDR2 YFSETQ. CDR3 length: 17 amino acids.